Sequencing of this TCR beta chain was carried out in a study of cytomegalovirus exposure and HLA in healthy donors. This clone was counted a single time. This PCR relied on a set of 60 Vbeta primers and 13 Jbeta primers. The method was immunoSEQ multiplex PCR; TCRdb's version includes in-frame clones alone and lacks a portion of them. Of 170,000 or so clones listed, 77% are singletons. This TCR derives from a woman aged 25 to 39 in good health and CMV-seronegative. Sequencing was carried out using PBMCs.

The CDR3 nucleotides read TGCAGCGTACTCCTGTACAGGGGGCAGGAAAAAAGTTATGGCTACACCTTC. Translation: CSVLLYRGQEKSYGYTF. The genes are TRBV29-1 and TRBJ1-2; TRBD1 matches 9 bases. Losses at the gene ends were 6 bases for V and 5 bases for J; bases not matched to a gene: 19. The germline V gene encodes CDR1 SQVTM and CDR2 ANQGSEA. The CDR3 is made up of 17 amino acids.